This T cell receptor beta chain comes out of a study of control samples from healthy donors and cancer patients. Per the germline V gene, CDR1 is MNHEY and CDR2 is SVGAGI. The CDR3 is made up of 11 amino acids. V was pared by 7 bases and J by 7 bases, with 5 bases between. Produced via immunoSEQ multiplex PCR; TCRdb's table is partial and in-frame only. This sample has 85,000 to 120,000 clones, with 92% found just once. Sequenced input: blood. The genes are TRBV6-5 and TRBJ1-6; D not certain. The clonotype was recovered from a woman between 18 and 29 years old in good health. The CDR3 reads CASMSNSPLHF. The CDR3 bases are TGTGCCAGCATGAGCAATTCACCCCTCCACTTT.